The following is a TCR beta chain sequence with its context. The antigen this receptor binds is unknown. A clone one base away is much larger, so this may be a read error. Stable Graves' hyperthyroidism was defined as no progression to ophthalmopathy during 18 months of follow-up. Hyperthyroidism patients were newly diagnosed, with disease duration under 2 months, and aged 18 to 65 years. Any patient with an uncontrolled infection, another autoimmune disease, pregnancy or lactation was excluded. Diagnoses relied on clinical symptoms, serum thyroxine and TRAb, thyroid ultrasound and orbital computed tomography. PBMCs were isolated from about 9 ml of fresh peripheral blood by Ficoll-Paque density gradient centrifugation. Trizol reagent was used to extract total RNA, and RNA quality was then checked on an Agilent 2100 Bioanalyzer. The data are from a study of T cells in Graves' hyperthyroidism and ophthalmopathy (dated by TCRdb to the late 2010s). About the study as a whole: Peripheral blood samples were taken at initial diagnosis, before any treatment was given. To identify distinguishing TCR V-J signatures, a discovery cohort of 95 to 100 patients was used, comprising 40 to 45 with Graves' ophthalmopathy and 57 with stable Graves' hyperthyroidism. Whether ophthalmopathy could be predicted prospectively was tested in an independent validation cohort made up of roughly 19 hyperthyroidism patients plus 17 patients who later progressed to ophthalmopathy. The roughly 90 discovery patients were divided at random into training and test sets in a 7:3 ratio. The study also compared thyroid tissue and blood T-cell repertoires from about six Graves' hyperthyroidism patients. After sampling, hyperthyroidism patients received methimazole starting at 30 mg daily, and ophthalmopathy patients received high-dose intravenous methylprednisolone. The paper describes TCR Vbeta CDR3 sequencing of about 140 peripheral blood samples, made up of 43 ophthalmopathy patients, some 76 hyperthyroidism patients and 17 progressor patients. General study outcomes and caveats: In validation, the model predicted progression to ophthalmopathy a median of approximately 6.6 months before onset, with 65% to 71% sensitivity and just under 75% specificity. A model built on a 13 V-J signature distinguished ophthalmopathy from stable hyperthyroidism, reaching roughly 88% sensitivity and 81% to 83% specificity in cross-validation and 80%/75% in testing. Blood samples also contained most of the expanded thyroid clonotypes (frequency above 0.001), which suggests that blood repertoires may reflect thyroid immune responses. Sample size was not statistically predetermined, and investigators were not blinded to group allocation.

The TCR beta CDR3 regions were amplified from the RNA transcripts. A first-round RT-PCR of the TCR CDR3 used the HTBI primer set with the Qiagen OneStep RT-PCR kit. Libraries were constructed in a second round of multiplex PCR, after which size selection and purification were performed. Libraries were sequenced paired-end with 100 bp reads on an Illumina HiSeq2000. Under the source paper's analysis protocol: SOAPnuke was used to process the raw data, with reads discarded if the reads contained adapters or uncalled bases, had a mean Phred below 15, or lacked an exact constant-primer or identifier match. High-quality paired reads were merged using COPE v1.2.5, and each unique nucleotide sequence was defined as a clonotype. MiTCR v1.1 was used to align clonotypes to the IMGT TRBV, TRBD and TRBJ reference segments. The analysis was restricted to V-J combinations with a frequency above 0.0001, which together covered approximately 99% of the repertoires. A TCS score was defined as the ratio of F50 (clonal expansion) to E x V (chaos), with BLOSUM62-based TCRdist applied between CDR3 peptides within each V-J. Welch's t-statistics and random forest reduced some 510 V-J features to 13, which were used in a naive Bayes classifier (R e1071). The public sequencing data were trimmed at Q25 with fastp and processed into clonotypes with MiXCR by TCRdb, which kept only in-frame beta chains. Merged by CDR3 protein, the rows form single entries marked with the most common genes and DNA. None of the V and J calls come from the authors' own analysis; TCRdb made them. The sample data list around 420,000 distinct CDR3 sequences, and roughly an eighth of these were observed just once. Of the sample, around 5.3% falls within the top ten clones.

Reading the germline V gene (reference sequence) gives CDR1 PRHDT and CDR2 FYEKMQ. Measured from the cysteine to the phenylalanine, the CDR3 is 13 residues long. The CDR3 DNA has 39 bases and is translated from base 1. The V end loses 4 bases and the J end loses 3 bases, and a stretch of 9 bases separates them. Sequencing input: blood. This TCR derives from a young woman with Graves' hyperthyroidism. The chain employs TRBV13 and TRBJ1-1, with the D gene too uncertain to name. The CDR3 in this case is CASSSGVYTEAFF. The nucleotide sequence is given as TGTGCCAGCAGCTCCGGAGTCTACACTGAAGCTTTCTTT.